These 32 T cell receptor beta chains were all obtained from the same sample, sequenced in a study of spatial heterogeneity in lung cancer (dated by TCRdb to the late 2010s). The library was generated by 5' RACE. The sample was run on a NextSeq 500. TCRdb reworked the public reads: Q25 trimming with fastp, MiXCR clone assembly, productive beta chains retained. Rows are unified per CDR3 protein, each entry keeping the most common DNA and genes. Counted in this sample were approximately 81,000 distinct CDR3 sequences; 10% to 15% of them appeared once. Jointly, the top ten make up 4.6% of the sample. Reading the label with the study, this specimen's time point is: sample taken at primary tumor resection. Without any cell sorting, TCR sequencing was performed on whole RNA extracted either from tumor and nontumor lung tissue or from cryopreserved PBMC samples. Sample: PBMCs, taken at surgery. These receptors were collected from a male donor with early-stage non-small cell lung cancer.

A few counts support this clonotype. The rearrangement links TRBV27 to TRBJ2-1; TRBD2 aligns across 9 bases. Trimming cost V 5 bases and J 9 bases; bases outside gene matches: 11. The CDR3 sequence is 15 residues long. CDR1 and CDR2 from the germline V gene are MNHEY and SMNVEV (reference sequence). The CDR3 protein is CASSLGAGGPFEQFF. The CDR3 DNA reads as TGTGCCAGCAGTCTAGGGGCGGGAGGGCCCTTTGAGCAGTTCTTC.

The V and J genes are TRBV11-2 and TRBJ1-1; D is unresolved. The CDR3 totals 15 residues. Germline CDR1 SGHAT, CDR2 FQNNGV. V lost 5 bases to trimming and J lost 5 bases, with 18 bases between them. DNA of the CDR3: TGTGCCAGCAGCCCCCGTGAGGGTTGGGAAACTGAAGCTTTCTTT. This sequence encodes CASSPREGWETEAFF.

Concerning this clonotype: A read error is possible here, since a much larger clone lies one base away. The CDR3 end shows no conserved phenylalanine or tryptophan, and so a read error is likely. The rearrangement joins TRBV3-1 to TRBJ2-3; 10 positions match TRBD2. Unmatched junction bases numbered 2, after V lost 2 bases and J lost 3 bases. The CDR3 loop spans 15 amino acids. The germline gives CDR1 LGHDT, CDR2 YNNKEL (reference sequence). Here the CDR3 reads CASSQPSGRTDTQYL. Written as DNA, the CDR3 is TGTGCCAGCAGCCAACCTAGCGGGAGAACAGATACGCAGTATCTT.

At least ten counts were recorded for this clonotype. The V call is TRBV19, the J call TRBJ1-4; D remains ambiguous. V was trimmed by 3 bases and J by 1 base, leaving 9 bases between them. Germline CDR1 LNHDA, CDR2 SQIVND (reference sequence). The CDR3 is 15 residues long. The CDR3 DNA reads TGTGCCAGTAGTATGGGCACGGGAACTAATGAAAAACTGTTTTTT. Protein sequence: CASSMGTGTNEKLFF.

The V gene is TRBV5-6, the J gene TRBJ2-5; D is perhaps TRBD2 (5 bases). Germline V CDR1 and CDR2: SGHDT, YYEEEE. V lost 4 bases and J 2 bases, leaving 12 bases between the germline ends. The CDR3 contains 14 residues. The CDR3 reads CASSPMRAQETQYF. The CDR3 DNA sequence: TGTGCCAGCAGCCCGATGAGGGCACAAGAGACCCAGTACTTC.

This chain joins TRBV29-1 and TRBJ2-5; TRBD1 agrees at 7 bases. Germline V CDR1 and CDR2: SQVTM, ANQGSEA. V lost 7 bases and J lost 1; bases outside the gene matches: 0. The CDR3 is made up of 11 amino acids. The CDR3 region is CSGDSQETQYF. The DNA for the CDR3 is TGCAGCGGGGACAGCCAAGAGACCCAGTACTTC.

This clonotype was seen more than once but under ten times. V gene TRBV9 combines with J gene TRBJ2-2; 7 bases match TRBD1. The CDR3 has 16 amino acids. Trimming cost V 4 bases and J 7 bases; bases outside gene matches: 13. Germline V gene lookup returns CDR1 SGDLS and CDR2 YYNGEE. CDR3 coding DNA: TGTGCCAGCAGCCACCGACAGGGAGAAATGGTCGGGGAGCTGTTTTTT. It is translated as CASSHRQGEMVGELFF.

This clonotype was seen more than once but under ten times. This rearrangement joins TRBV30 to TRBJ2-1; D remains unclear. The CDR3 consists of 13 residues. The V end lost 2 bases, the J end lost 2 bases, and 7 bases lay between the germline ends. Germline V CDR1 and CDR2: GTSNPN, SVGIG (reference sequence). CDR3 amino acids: CAWSPSPYNEQFF. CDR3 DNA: TGTGCCTGGAGTCCCTCCCCCTACAATGAGCAGTTCTTC.

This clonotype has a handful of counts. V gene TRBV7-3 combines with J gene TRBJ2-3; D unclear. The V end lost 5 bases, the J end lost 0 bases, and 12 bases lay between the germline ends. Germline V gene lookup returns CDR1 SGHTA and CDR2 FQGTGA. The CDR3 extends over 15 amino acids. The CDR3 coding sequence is TGTGCCAGCAGCCTGGGGTCGAGTAGCACAGATACGCAGTATTTT. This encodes CASSLGSSSTDTQYF.

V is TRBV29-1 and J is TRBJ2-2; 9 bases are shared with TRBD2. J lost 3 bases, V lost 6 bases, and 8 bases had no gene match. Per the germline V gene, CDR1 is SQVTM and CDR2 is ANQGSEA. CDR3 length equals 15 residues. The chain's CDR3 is CSVISVAGDTGELFF. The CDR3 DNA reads TGCAGCGTCATTTCAGTAGCGGGAGACACCGGGGAGCTGTTTTTT.

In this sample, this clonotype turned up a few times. The DNA for the CDR3 is TGTGCCAGCAGCCCAGACCAGGGGGGAGCTTTCTTT. Amino acids: CASSPDQGGAFF. V usage is TRBV7-9 and J usage is TRBJ1-1; 7 positions agree with TRBD1. Germline CDR1 reads SEHNR; CDR2 reads FQNEAQ (reference sequence). The CDR3 spans 12 residues. Trimming cost V 5 bases and J 10 bases; bases outside gene matches: 7. The whole variable domain, remainder taken from reference TRBV7-9 and TRBJ1-1, is DTGVSQNPRHKITKRGQNVTFRCDPISEHNRLYWYRQTLGQGPEFLTYFQNEAQLEKSRLLSDRFSAERPKGSFSTLEIQRTEQGDSAMYLCASSPDQGGAFFGQGTRLTVV.

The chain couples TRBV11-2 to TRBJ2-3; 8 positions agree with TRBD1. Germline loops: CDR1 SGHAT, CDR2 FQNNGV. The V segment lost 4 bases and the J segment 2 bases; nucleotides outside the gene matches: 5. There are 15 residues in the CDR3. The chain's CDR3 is CASSSRTGSTDTQYF. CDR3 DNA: TGTGCCAGCAGCTCCCGGACAGGGTCCACAGATACGCAGTATTTT. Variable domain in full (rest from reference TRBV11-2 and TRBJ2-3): EAGVAQSPRYKIIEKRQSVAFWCNPISGHATLYWYQQILGQGPKLLIQFQNNGVVDDSQLPKDRFSAERLKGVDSTLKIQPAKLEDSAVYLCASSSRTGSTDTQYFGPGTRLTVL.

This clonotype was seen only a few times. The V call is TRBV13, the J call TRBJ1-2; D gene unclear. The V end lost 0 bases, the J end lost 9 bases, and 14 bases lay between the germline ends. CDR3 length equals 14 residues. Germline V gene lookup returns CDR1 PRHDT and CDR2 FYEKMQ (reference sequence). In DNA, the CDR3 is TGTGCCAGCAGCTTAGGGGCGGTGGGTTGGAGCTACACCTTC. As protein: CASSLGAVGWSYTF.

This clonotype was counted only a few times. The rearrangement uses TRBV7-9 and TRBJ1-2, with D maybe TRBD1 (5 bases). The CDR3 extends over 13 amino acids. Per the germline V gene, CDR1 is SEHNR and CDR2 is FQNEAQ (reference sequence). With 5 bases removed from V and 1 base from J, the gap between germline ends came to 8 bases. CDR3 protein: CASSPGSNYGYTF. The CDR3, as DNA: TGTGCCAGCAGCCCAGGGAGTAACTATGGCTACACCTTC.

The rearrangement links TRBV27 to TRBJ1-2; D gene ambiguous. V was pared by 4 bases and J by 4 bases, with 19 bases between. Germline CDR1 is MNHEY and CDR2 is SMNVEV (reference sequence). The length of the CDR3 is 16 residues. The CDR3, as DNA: TGTGCCAGCAGTTCTTCCGGGAGCTCAAGCATCTATGGCTACACCTTC. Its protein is CASSSSGSSSIYGYTF.

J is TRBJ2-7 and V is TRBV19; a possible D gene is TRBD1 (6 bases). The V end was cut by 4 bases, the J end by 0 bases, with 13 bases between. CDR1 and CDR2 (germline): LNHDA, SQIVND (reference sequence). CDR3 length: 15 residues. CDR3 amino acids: CASSTSGTPSYEQYF. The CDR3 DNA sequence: TGTGCCAGTAGTACCTCCGGGACACCCTCCTACGAGCAGTACTTC.

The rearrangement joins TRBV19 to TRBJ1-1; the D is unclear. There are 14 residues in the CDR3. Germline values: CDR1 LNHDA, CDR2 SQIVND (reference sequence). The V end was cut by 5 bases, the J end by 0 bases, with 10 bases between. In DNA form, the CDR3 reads TGTGCCAGTAGTGAAGGGAGCGTGAACACTGAAGCTTTCTTT. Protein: CASSEGSVNTEAFF.

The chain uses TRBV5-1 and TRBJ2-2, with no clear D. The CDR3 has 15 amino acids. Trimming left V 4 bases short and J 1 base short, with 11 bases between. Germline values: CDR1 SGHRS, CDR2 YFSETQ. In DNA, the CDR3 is TGCGCCAGCAGCCTGGGTGCAGGGAACACCGGGGAGCTGTTTTTT. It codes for CASSLGAGNTGELFF.

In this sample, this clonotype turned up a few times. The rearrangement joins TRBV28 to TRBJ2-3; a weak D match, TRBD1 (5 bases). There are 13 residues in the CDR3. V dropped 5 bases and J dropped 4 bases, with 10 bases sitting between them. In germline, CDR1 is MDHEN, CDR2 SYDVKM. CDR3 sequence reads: CASSPGSPDTQYF. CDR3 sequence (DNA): TGTGCCAGCAGTCCAGGGTCCCCAGATACGCAGTATTTT. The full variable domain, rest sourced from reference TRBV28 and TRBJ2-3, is DVKVTQSSRYLVKRTGEKVFLECVQDMDHENMFWYRQDPGLGLRLIYFSYDVKMKEKGDIPEGYSVSREKKERFSLILESASTNQTSMYLCASSPGSPDTQYFGPGTRLTVL.

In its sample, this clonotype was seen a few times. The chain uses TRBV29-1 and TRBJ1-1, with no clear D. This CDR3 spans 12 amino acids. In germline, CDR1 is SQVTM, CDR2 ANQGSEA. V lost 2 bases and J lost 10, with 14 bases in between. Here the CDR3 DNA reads TGCAGCGTTGAACGTCCCGACTTGCGAGCTTTCTTT. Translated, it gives CSVERPDLRAFF.

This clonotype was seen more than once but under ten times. Written as DNA, the CDR3 is TGTGCCAGCAGCCAAGAAACTCTCGGGACAGGGTTGGAGACCCAGTACTTC. As protein: CASSQETLGTGLETQYF. The chain joins TRBV4-2 to TRBJ2-5; 9 bases are a match to TRBD1. The V gene's germline CDR1 is LGHNA and CDR2 YNFKEQ. The CDR3 is made up of 17 amino acids. Germline trimming cut 0 bases from V and 5 bases from J; bases unmatched to any gene: 10.

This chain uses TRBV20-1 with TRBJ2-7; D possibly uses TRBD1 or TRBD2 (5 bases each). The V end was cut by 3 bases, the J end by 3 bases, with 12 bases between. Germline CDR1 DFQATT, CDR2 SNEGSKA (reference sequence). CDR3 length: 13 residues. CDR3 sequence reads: CSARYPGSYEQYF. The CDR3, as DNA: TGCAGTGCTAGGTACCCAGGGAGCTACGAGCAGTACTTC.

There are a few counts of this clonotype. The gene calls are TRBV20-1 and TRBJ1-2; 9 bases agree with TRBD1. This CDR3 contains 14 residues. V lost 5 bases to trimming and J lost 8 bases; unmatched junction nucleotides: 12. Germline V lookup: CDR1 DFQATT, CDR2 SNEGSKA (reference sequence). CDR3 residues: CSAPIRTGEMGYTF. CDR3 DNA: TGCAGTGCTCCGATCCGGACAGGGGAAATGGGCTACACCTTC.

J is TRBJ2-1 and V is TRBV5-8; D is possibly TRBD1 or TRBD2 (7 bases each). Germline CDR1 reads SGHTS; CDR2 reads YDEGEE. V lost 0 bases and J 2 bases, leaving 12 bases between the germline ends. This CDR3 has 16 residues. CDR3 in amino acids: CASSLVGGGAYNEQFF. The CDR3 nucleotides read TGTGCCAGCAGCTTGGTGGGAGGGGGCGCCTACAATGAGCAGTTCTTC. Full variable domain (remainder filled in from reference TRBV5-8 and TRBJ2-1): EAGVTQSPTHLIKTRGQQATLRCSPISGHTSVYWYQQALGLGLQFLLWYDEGEERNRGNFPPRFSGRQFPNYSSELNVNALELEDSALYLCASSLVGGGAYNEQFFGPGTRLTVL.

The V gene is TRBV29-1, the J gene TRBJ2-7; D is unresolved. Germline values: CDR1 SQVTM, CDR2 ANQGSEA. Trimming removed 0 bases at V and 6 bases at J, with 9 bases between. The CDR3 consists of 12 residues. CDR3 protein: CSVEDRQTEQYF. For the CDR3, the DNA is TGCAGCGTTGAAGACCGGCAAACCGAGCAGTACTTC.

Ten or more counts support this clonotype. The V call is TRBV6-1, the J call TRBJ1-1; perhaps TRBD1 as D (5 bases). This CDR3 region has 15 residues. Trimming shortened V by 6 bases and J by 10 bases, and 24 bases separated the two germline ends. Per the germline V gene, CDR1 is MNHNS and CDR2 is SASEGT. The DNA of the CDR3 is TGTGCCAGCAGCCCCGTTAGGGAGGGGCGTTACCCAGCTTTCTTT. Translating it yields CASSPVREGRYPAFF.

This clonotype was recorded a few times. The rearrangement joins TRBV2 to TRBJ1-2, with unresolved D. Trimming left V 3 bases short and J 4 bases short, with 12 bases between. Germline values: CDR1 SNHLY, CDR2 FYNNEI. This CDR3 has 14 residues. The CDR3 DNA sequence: TGTGCCAGCAGTGAGGAGGAGACCCTCTATGGCTACACCTTC. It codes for CASSEEETLYGYTF.

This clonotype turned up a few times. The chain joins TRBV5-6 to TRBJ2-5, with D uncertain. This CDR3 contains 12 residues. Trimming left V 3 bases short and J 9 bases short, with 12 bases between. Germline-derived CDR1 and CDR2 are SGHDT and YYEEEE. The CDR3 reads CASSSFAAAQYF. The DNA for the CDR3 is TGTGCCAGCAGCTCTTTTGCGGCGGCCCAGTACTTC.

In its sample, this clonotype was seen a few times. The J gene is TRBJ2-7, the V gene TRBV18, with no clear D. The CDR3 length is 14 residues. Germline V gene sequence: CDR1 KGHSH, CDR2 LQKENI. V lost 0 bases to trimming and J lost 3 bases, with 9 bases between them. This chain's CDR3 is CASSPPGQLYEQYF. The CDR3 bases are TGTGCCAGCTCACCACCGGGCCAGCTCTACGAGCAGTACTTC.

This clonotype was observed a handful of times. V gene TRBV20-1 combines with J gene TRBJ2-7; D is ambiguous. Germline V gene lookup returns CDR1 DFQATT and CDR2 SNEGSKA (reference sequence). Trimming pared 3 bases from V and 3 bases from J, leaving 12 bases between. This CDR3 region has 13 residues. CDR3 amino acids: CSASKVEVYEQYF. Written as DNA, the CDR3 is TGCAGTGCTAGTAAAGTAGAGGTCTACGAGCAGTACTTC.

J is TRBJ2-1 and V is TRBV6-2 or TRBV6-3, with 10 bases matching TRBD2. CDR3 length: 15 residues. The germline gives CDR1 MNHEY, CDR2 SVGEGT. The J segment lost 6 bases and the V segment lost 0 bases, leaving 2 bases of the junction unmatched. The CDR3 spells CASSYSGTSVNEQFF. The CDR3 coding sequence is TGTGCCAGCAGTTACTCCGGGACTAGCGTCAATGAGCAGTTCTTC.

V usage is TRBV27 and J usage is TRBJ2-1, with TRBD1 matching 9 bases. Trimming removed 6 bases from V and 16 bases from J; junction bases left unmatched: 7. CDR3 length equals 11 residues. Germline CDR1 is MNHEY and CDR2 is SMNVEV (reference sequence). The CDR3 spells CASSSGTGTFF. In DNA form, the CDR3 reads TGTGCCAGCAGCTCCGGGACAGGGACTTTCTTC.